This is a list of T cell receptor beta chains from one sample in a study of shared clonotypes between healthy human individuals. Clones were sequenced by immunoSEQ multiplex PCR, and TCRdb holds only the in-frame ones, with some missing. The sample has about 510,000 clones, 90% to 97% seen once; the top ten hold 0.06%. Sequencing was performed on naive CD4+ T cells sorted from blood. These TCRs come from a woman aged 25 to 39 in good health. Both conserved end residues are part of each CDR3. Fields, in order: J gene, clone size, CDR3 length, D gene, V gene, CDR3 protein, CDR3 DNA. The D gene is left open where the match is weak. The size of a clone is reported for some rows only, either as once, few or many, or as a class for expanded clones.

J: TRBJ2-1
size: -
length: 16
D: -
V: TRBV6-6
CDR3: CASSYRDSSSYNEQFF
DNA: TGTGCCAGCAGTTATCGAGACTCCAGCTCCTACAATGAGCAGTTCTTC

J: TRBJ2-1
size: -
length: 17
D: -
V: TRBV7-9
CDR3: CASSLAHAGPSYNEQFF
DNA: TGTGCCAGCAGCTTAGCGCATGCGGGACCGTCCTACAATGAGCAGTTCTTC

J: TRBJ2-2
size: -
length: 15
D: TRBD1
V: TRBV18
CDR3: CASSRGQGDTGELFF
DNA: TGTGCCAGCTCACGAGGACAGGGGGACACCGGGGAGCTGTTTTTT

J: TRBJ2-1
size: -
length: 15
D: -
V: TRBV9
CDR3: CASSVGVPSYNEQFF
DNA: TGTGCCAGCAGCGTAGGGGTTCCTTCCTACAATGAGCAGTTCTTC

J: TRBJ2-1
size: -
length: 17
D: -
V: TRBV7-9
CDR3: CASSLALRRGSGDEQFF
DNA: TGTGCCAGCAGCTTAGCGCTGAGACGAGGATCAGGCGATGAGCAGTTCTTC

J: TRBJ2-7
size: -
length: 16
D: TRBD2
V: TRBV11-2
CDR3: CASSPGLAGGTYEQYF
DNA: TGTGCCAGCAGCCCCGGCCTAGCGGGTGGGACCTACGAGCAGTACTTC

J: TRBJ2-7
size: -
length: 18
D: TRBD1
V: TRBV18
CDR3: CASSPRPGQGASLSEQYF
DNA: TGTGCCAGCTCACCACGGCCAGGACAGGGGGCCTCGCTCTCCGAGCAGTACTTC

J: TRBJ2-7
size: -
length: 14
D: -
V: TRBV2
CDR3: CAGDDRPNSYEQYF
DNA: TGTGCCGGAGACGACAGGCCCAACTCCTACGAGCAGTACTTC

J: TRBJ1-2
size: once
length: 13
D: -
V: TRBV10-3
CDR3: CAISEQGLAGYTF
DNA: TGTGCCATCAGTGAACAGGGCTTGGCGGGCTACACCTTC

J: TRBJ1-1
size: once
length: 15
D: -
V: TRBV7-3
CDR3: CASSLTPGRDTEAFF
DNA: TGTGCCAGCAGCTTAACCCCGGGCAGGGACACTGAAGCTTTCTTT

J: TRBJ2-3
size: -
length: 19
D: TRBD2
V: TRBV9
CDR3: CASSVVGVAGGPSTDTQYF
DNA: TGTGCCAGCAGCGTAGTGGGGGTAGCGGGAGGGCCAAGCACAGATACGCAGTATTTT

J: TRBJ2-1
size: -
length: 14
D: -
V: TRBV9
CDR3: CASSSAQPYNEQFF
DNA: TGTGCCAGCAGCTCCGCCCAGCCTTACAATGAGCAGTTCTTC

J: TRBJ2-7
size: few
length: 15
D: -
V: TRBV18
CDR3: CASSPPSQGTYEQYF
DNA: TGTGCCAGCTCACCACCGAGTCAGGGCACCTACGAGCAGTACTTC

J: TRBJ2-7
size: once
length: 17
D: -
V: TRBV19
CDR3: CASSSPSLPGATYEQYF
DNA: TGTGCCAGTAGTTCCCCATCCCTCCCAGGGGCAACCTACGAGCAGTACTTC

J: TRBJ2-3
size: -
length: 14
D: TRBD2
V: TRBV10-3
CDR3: CAIWGGGSTDTQYF
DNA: TGTGCCATCTGGGGCGGGGGGAGCACAGATACGCAGTATTTT

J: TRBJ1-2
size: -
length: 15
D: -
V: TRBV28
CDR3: CASSLPRGSNYGYTF
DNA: TGTGCCAGCAGTTTACCCAGGGGTTCTAACTATGGCTACACCTTC

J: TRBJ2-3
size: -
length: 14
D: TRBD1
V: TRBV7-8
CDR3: CASSYQGVGDTQYF
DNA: TGTGCCAGCAGTTACCAGGGGGTTGGAGATACGCAGTATTTT

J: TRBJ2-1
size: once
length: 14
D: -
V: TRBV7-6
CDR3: CASSLRNSYNEQFF
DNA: TGTGCCAGCAGCTTGAGGAACTCCTACAATGAGCAGTTCTTC

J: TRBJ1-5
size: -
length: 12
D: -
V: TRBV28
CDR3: CASSYSNQPQHF
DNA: TGTGCCAGCAGTTATAGCAATCAGCCCCAGCATTTT

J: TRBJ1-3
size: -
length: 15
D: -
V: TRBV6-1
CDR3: CASERVRVAGNTIYF
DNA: TGTGCCAGCGAGAGGGTCAGGGTGGCGGGAAACACCATATATTTT

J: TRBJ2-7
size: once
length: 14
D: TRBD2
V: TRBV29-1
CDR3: CSVTSGSLMNEQYF
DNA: TGCAGCGTAACTAGCGGGAGTTTGATGAACGAGCAGTACTTC

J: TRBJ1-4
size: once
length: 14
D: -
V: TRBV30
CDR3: CAWSPHGGAEKLFF
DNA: TGTGCCTGGAGCCCACATGGGGGCGCGGAAAAACTGTTTTTT

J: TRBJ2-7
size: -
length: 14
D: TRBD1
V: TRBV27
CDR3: CASSLDDRAYEQYF
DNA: TGTGCCAGCAGTCTAGATGACAGGGCCTACGAGCAGTACTTC

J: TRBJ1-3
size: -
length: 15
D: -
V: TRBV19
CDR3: CAVGPQGLSGNTIYF
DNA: TGTGCCGTGGGCCCACAGGGCCTCTCTGGAAACACCATATATTTT

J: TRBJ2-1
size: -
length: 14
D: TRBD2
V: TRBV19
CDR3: CASTRGRGYNEQFF
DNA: TGTGCCAGTACCCGCGGGAGGGGGTACAATGAGCAGTTCTTC

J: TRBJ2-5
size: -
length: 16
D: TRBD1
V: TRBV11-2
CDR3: CASSLGNLDRGETQYF
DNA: TGTGCCAGCAGCTTGGGCAACCTGGACAGGGGGGAGACCCAGTACTTC

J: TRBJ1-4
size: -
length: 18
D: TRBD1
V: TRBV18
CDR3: CASSRTGTASKANEKLFF
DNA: TGTGCCAGCTCCCGCACCGGGACAGCAAGCAAGGCTAATGAAAAACTGTTTTTT

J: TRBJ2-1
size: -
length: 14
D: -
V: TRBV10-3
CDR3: CAISDLGHTGPQFF
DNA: TGTGCCATCAGTGACCTTGGGCACACAGGTCCCCAGTTCTTC

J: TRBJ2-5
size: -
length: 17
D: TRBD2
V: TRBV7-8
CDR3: CASSFSILAGGGETQYF
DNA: TGTGCCAGCAGCTTCAGCATACTAGCGGGAGGTGGGGAGACCCAGTACTTC

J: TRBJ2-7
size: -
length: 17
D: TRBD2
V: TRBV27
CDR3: CASRDGRKIAGGYEQYF
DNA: TGTGCCAGCAGGGACGGTAGAAAAATAGCGGGGGGATACGAGCAGTACTTC

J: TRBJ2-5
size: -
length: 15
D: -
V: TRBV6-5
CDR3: CASSCDLETQETQYF
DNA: TGTGCCAGCAGTTGTGACTTGGAAACGCAAGAGACCCAGTACTTC

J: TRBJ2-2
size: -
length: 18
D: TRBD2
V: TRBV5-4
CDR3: CASSPGLAGPTLTGELFF
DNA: TGTGCCAGCAGCCCGGGACTAGCGGGGCCTACCCTCACCGGGGAGCTGTTTTTT

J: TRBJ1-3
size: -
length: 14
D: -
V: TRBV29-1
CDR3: CSVDLGNSGNTIYF
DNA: TGCAGCGTTGATTTAGGGAACTCTGGAAACACCATATATTTT

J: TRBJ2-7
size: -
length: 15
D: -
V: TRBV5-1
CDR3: CASSLEGPGGNEQYF
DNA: TGCGCCAGCAGCTTGGAAGGACCAGGCGGCAACGAGCAGTACTTC

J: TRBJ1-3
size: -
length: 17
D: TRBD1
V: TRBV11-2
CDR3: CASSYGDRRNSGNTIYF
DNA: TGTGCCAGCAGCTACGGGGACAGAAGAAACTCTGGAAACACCATATATTTT

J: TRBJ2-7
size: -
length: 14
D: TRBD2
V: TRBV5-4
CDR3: CASSLSGSLYEQYF
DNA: TGTGCCAGCAGCTTGAGCGGGAGTTTATACGAGCAGTACTTC

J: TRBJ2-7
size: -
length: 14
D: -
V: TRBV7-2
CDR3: CASSPGQSSYEQYF
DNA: TGTGCCAGCAGCCCCGGACAAAGCTCCTACGAGCAGTACTTC

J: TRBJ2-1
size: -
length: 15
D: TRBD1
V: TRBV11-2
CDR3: CASSSGQGPYNEQFF
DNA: TGTGCCAGCAGCTCGGGACAGGGGCCTTACAATGAGCAGTTCTTC

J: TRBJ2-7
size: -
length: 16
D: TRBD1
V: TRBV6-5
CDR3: CASSYSGTGGGYEQYF
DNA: TGTGCCAGCAGTTATAGCGGGACAGGGGGCGGGTACGAGCAGTACTTC

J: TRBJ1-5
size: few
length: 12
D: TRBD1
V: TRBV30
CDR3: CAWEQGGQPQHF
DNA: TGTGCCTGGGAACAGGGGGGTCAGCCCCAGCATTTT

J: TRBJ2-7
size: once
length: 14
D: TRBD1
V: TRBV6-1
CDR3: CASSEGQGPSLQYF
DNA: TGTGCCAGCAGTGAGGGACAGGGACCCTCTTTGCAGTACTTC

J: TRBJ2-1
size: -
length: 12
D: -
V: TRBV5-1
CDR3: CASSLGTESRFF
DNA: TGCGCCAGCAGCTTGGGCACAGAATCCCGGTTCTTC

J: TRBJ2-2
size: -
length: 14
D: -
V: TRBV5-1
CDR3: CASSFGDGTGELFF
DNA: TGCGCCAGCAGCTTCGGGGACGGAACCGGGGAGCTGTTTTTT

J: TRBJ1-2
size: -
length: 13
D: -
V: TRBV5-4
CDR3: CASSLASVYGYTF
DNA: TGTGCCAGCAGCTTGGCCTCAGTTTATGGCTACACCTTC

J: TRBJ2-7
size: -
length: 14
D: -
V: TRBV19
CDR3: CASTGGFKGNEQYF
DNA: TGTGCCAGTACCGGCGGTTTCAAGGGCAACGAGCAGTACTTC